The clone carrying this T cell receptor (beta chain) is a singleton in its sample. The sample is drawn from a study of T cell changes during pregnancy in multiple sclerosis. The CDR3 extends over 17 amino acids. Unmatched junction bases numbered 7, after V lost 4 bases and J lost 0 bases. The germline V gene encodes CDR1 MDHEN and CDR2 SYDVKM. Profiling relied on immunoSEQ multiplex PCR, and the TCRdb table lists in-frame clones only, not all of them. The data hold about 61,000 clones, with roughly 87% observed a single time. The chain has TRBV28 and TRBJ2-3, with 10 bases that match TRBD2. The origin of this receptor is a female donor with multiple sclerosis, enrolled in a pregnancy study. The sample here was peripheral blood, taken in the first trimester of pregnancy. The CDR3 loop reads CASSSISSGSSTDTQYF. The CDR3 coding sequence is TGTGCCAGCAGTTCAATATCTAGCGGGAGTAGCACAGATACGCAGTATTTT.